This entry is about one TCR beta chain. Its antigen is currently unknown. Although they were nominally healthy when sampled, donors likely had unrecorded immune exposures. V was pared by 5 bases and J by 8 bases, with 8 bases of the junction left unmatched. Per germline, CDR1 SGHVS and CDR2 FQNEAQ. The CDR3 loop spans 13 amino acids. The PCR contained 60 Vbeta and 13 Jbeta primers. Repertoires were generated with immunoSEQ multiplex PCR, while TCRdb's copy carries only in-frame clones and drops some. The data show fewer than 200,000 clones, around four fifths seen once. This sample was included in a study of cytomegalovirus exposure and HLA in healthy donors. Study background: Ancestry clustering placed around 81% of more than 350 genotyped donors in the Caucasian-associated cluster. Notes on the study in general: Cytomegalovirus status, reportedly, was diagnosed with high specificity and sensitivity by the classifier. Earlier analysis yielded a pattern in which most TCR beta V segments were productive about 87% or about 30% of the time.

The rearrangement links TRBV7-8 to TRBJ1-2; 7 positions match TRBD1. The receptor was derived from a woman between 45 and 65 years old in good health and CMV-seronegative. The sequenced sample consisted of PBMCs. CDR3 nucleotide sequence: TGTGCCAGCAGCCAAGGACAGGCTTTGGGCTACACCTTC. The encoded protein is CASSQGQALGYTF.